This is a list of T cell receptor beta chains from one sample in a study of tumor-infiltrating lymphocytes in primary liver carcinoma. TCRdb analysed the multiplex PCR reads with MiXCR anew, one entry per CDR3 protein. The table records about 350,000 distinct CDR3 sequences, almost 65% of them present only once. Sequencing input: peripheral blood. The receptors were sampled from a man in his forties with primary liver carcinoma and hepatitis B virus infection. Each CDR3 is given with its conserved first and last residue. The order of the fields is J gene, V gene, D gene, clone size, CDR3 DNA, CDR3 protein. D genes are given only for firm matches. Clone sizes are given selectively: once, few, many, or a class where the clone is expanded.

TRBJ2-7	TRBV28	NA	NA	TGTGCCAGCCCCATCTACTACGAGCAGTACTTC	CASPIYYEQYF
TRBJ2-2	TRBV14	NA	few	TGTGCCAGCAGCCAAGATGGAAGGGGCCGATTGACGGGCACCGGGGAGCTGTTTTTT	CASSQDGRGRLTGTGELFF
TRBJ2-1	TRBV11-3	TRBD2	NA	TGTGCCATCAGCTTAGTAGCGGGAGGGTACAATGAGCAGTTCTTC	CAISLVAGGYNEQFF
TRBJ2-1	TRBV6-5	NA	few	TGTGCCAGCAGTTACTCGAGTGGGGCACGGTCCTACAATGAGCAGTTCTTC	CASSYSSGARSYNEQFF
TRBJ1-1	TRBV7-2	NA	few	TGTGCCAGCAGACCCAGGATTTCCAACACTGAAGCTTTCTTT	CASRPRISNTEAFF
TRBJ1-3	TRBV11-2	NA	NA	TGTGCCAGTAGCTTAGATATGGCAAACACCATATATTTT	CASSLDMANTIYF
TRBJ2-1	TRBV20-1	TRBD2	NA	TGCAGTGCTAGAGATGCCTTAGCGGGACCCAACAATGAGCAGTTCTTC	CSARDALAGPNNEQFF
TRBJ1-4	TRBV11-2	NA	NA	TGTGCCAGCAGCAAGACCCCAGGAGGAGCAAACGAAAAACTGTTTTTT	CASSKTPGGANEKLFF
TRBJ1-5	TRBV12-3/TRBV12-4	NA	NA	TGTGCCAGCAATTTAAAGGGCAATCAGCCCCAGCGTTTT	CASNLKGNQPQRF
TRBJ2-1	TRBV29-1	TRBD2	NA	TGCAGCGTTGAGGGAAACGGGGGGGGTGAGCAGTTCTTC	CSVEGNGGGEQFF
TRBJ2-5	TRBV11-1	NA	medium-sized	TGTGCCAGCAGCTTCTCGGTCAACCAAGAGACCCAGTACTTC	CASSFSVNQETQYF
TRBJ2-7	TRBV4-3	NA	many	TGCGCCAGCAGCCAAGATAGTGGCACTTCCTACGAGCAGTACTTC	CASSQDSGTSYEQYF